This record concerns one T cell receptor beta chain sequence. The data derive from a study of cytomegalovirus exposure and HLA in healthy donors. PCR amplification relied on 60 Vbeta primers (plus 13 Jbeta primers). Here immunoSEQ multiplex PCR was the method, and the copy in TCRdb shows in-frame clones only, minus some. This sample has roughly 150,000 clones, with over 80% found just once. Trimming took 6 bases from V and 8 from J; bases not matched to a gene: 15. This CDR3 region has 14 residues. Germline lookup yields CDR1 SQVTM and CDR2 ANQGSEA. The rearrangement links TRBV29-1 to TRBJ1-2, with 7 bases matching TRBD1. The source material was PBMCs. This clonotype was obtained from a male donor in good health and CMV-seronegative. The CDR3 loop reads CSVANRQGKDGYTF. The CDR3 DNA sequence: TGCAGCGTCGCCAATAGACAGGGAAAAGACGGCTACACCTTC. Combining the CDR3 with reference TRBV29-1 and TRBJ1-2 gives the whole variable domain SAVISQKPSRDICQRGTSLTIQCQVDSQVTMMFWYRQQPGQSLTLIATANQGSEATYESGFVIDKFPISRPNLTFSTLTVSNMSPEDSSIYLCSVANRQGKDGYTFGSGTRLTVV.